A selection of T cell receptor beta chains follows, all from one sample in a study of T cell changes during pregnancy in multiple sclerosis. Generated by immunoSEQ multiplex PCR, the TCRdb table keeps only in-frame clones and is missing some. The sample includes about 60,000 clones, 92% seen only once; the top ten take about 2.5%. The sample consisted of peripheral blood, taken in the first trimester of pregnancy. These receptor sequences come from a female donor with multiple sclerosis, enrolled in a pregnancy study. The CDR3 runs from the conserved cysteine through the conserved F or W. D genes are given only for firm matches. Clone size, where shown, is once, few, many, or a class for clones that have expanded.

.,TRBD2,TRBV27,TRBJ2-1,TGTGCCAGCAGTGCCACTAGCGGGGGTTCCTACAATGAGCAGTTCTTC,CASSATSGGSYNEQFF
.,TRBD1,TRBV5-4,TRBJ1-2,TGTGCCAGCAGCTTGGCCTCAGCGGAGGGGGCGGAGGGCTACACCTTC,CASSLASAEGAEGYTF
.,.,TRBV5-1,TRBJ2-7,TGCGCCAGCAGCTTTACTCCCGCGGAGGAGCAGTACTTC,CASSFTPAEEQYF
.,.,TRBV21-1,TRBJ2-7,TGTGCCAGCAGCTCTTCCGGGGACAGGGAAGGGCTAGCGGGAGGGCCGGGTAGCCGCGAGCAGTACTTC,CASSSSGDREGLAGGPGSREQYF
.,.,TRBV5-1,TRBJ2-1,TGCGCCAGCAGCTTGGGGCAGGGTTCTTGGCGGGGCAATGAGCAGTTCTTC,CASSLGQGSWRGNEQFF
once,.,TRBV30,TRBJ1-2,TGTGCCAGCCCGACGGCGGGAAGGAATGGCTACACCTTC,CASPTAGRNGYTF
few,.,TRBV19,TRBJ1-3,TGTGCCAGTAGTCTACCCTTGACAGGCGTCTCTGGAAACACCATATATTTT,CASSLPLTGVSGNTIYF
.,.,TRBV11-2,TRBJ1-2,TGTGCCAGCAGCTTAGATTTCCAGGATGGCTACACCTTC,CASSLDFQDGYTF
.,.,TRBV5-4,TRBJ1-1,TGTGCCAGCAGCCAACCAGGTCGTATGGGGAACACTGAAGCTTTCTTT,CASSQPGRMGNTEAFF
.,TRBD2,TRBV5-4,TRBJ2-3,TGTGCCAGCAGCTTGACTAAGCTAGCGGGTAGCACAGATACGCAGTATTTT,CASSLTKLAGSTDTQYF
.,TRBD1,TRBV30,TRBJ2-7,TGTGCCTGGACTAATGGGGACAGGGGGCTTGAGCAGTACTTC,CAWTNGDRGLEQYF
.,.,TRBV2,TRBJ2-3,TGTGCCAGCACGCGCAGGACTAGCACAGATACGCAGTATTTT,CASTRRTSTDTQYF
.,.,TRBV27,TRBJ2-7,TGTGCCAGCAGTTTATCCGGGACAACAAATCATCACGAGCAGTACTTC,CASSLSGTTNHHEQYF
.,.,TRBV7-3,TRBJ2-1,TGTGCCAGCAGCTTAAACGGGAACCGTGGCGATGAGCAGTTCTTC,CASSLNGNRGDEQFF
.,.,TRBV10-3,TRBJ1-2,TGTGCCATCCTAAGTTGGCCCGGGGAGGATGGCTACACCTTC,CAILSWPGEDGYTF
.,TRBD1,TRBV7-2,TRBJ1-1,TGTGCCAGCAGCTTGGAGACAGGGGGCTATGCGAACACTGAAGCTTTCTTT,CASSLETGGYANTEAFF
once,.,TRBV14,TRBJ1-3,TGTGCCAGCAGTAGACAAAATTTGGCGGGCCGCGGAAACACCATATATTTT,CASSRQNLAGRGNTIYF
.,TRBD1,TRBV10-3,TRBJ2-7,TGTGCCTCCAAGTGGGACAGGGGGCTATACGAGCAGTACTTC,CASKWDRGLYEQYF
.,.,TRBV2,TRBJ2-7,TGTGCCAGCAGAGAGATCCTAGGACAGTCCTACGAGCAGTACTTC,CASREILGQSYEQYF
.,TRBD2,TRBV18,TRBJ2-7,TGTGCCAGCTCACCGATTGGACTAGCGGGAGGCGGGTCCTACGAGCAGTACTTC,CASSPIGLAGGGSYEQYF
.,.,TRBV7-9,TRBJ2-3,TGTGCCAGCAGCTTAGGTGCGGGTTTCGGCACAGATACGCAGTATTTT,CASSLGAGFGTDTQYF
.,TRBD2,TRBV14,TRBJ2-1,TGTGCCAGCAGCCTCCTTGGGGGGAGGGCCGATAATGAGCAGTTCTTC,CASSLLGGRADNEQFF
.,TRBD2,TRBV6-1,TRBJ2-7,TGTGCCAGCAGTGAAACCCTAGCGGGAGGGCGGGACGAGCAGTACTTC,CASSETLAGGRDEQYF
once,TRBD1,TRBV25-1,TRBJ2-2,TGTGCCAGCAGGGACCAGGGGGCGGGGCTAAACACCGGGGAGCTGTTTTTT,CASRDQGAGLNTGELFF
once,.,TRBV5-1,TRBJ2-6,TGCGCCAGCAGCGTAGAACAGGTGGGGATATCTGGGGCCAACGTCCTGACTTTC,CASSVEQVGISGANVLTF
.,.,TRBV4-2,TRBJ1-1,TGTGCCAGCAGCCAAGGCCAGGGTGGGGCTTTCTTT,CASSQGQGGAFF
.,TRBD1,TRBV5-4,TRBJ2-3,TGTGCCAGCAGGGGACAGGACAGGGCGGTAGATACGCAGTATTTT,CASRGQDRAVDTQYF
.,.,TRBV5-1,TRBJ2-7,TGCGCCAGCAGCTTATTTTCGGGGGACTACGAGCAGTACTTC,CASSLFSGDYEQYF
.,.,TRBV6-5,TRBJ2-5,TGTGCCAGCAGTTACGGCACAGGCTACCAAGAGACCCAGTACTTC,CASSYGTGYQETQYF
.,TRBD1,TRBV5-5,TRBJ2-7,TGTGCCAGCAGCCTGCGCGCCGGGACAGGGAGTTGGGAGCAGTACTTC,CASSLRAGTGSWEQYF
once,.,TRBV6-5,TRBJ1-3,TGTGCCAGCAGTTACTCTTCGGGAAACACCATATATTTT,CASSYSSGNTIYF
.,.,TRBV14,TRBJ2-5,TGTGCCAGCAGCCAAGCGCAGGGGGAGACCCAGTACTTC,CASSQAQGETQYF
.,.,TRBV7-9,TRBJ2-1,TGTGCCAGCAGCCGATTATTTTACCAACGAGGCAATGAGCAGTTCTTC,CASSRLFYQRGNEQFF
.,TRBD2,TRBV19,TRBJ2-7,TGTGCCAGTAGTACCAGTAGCGGGAGATCTGGCGACGAGCAGTACTTC,CASSTSSGRSGDEQYF
.,.,TRBV6-1,TRBJ1-2,TGTGCCAGCAGTGTCGGGGGAGGCTACACCTTC,CASSVGGGYTF
.,TRBD2,TRBV14,TRBJ2-7,TGTGCCAGCAGTCCTCGCCTTTCGGCGGGGGGGGGTGAGCAGTACTTC,CASSPRLSAGGGEQYF
.,TRBD1,TRBV29-1,TRBJ2-7,TGCAGCGTGATCGACAGGGTATCCTACGAGCAGTACTTC,CSVIDRVSYEQYF
.,.,TRBV6-4,TRBJ2-3,TGTGCCAGCAGTGAGTCGGGGGGCGCCGGTACAGATACGCAGTATTTT,CASSESGGAGTDTQYF
.,TRBD1,TRBV10-3,TRBJ1-1,TGTGCCATCAGTGACGTCCCGGACAGGGTTATGAACACTGAAGCTTTCTTT,CAISDVPDRVMNTEAFF
.,.,TRBV18,TRBJ1-2,TGTGCCAGCTCACCAATGACAGAGTATGGCTACACCTTC,CASSPMTEYGYTF
.,.,TRBV2,TRBJ2-1,TGTGCCAGCAGTGTCTATATTGAGCAGTTCTTC,CASSVYIEQFF
.,.,TRBV6-1,TRBJ2-1,TGTGCCAGCAGTGAAGGGAACAGCTGGGATGAGCAGTTCTTC,CASSEGNSWDEQFF
.,.,TRBV7-6,TRBJ2-7,TGTGCCAGCAGCTTAACCGAGTCCTACGAGCAGTACTTC,CASSLTESYEQYF
.,TRBD1,TRBV7-3,TRBJ2-2,TGTGCCAGCAGCTCCCGGGACAGGGGGTTTACCGGGGAGCTGTTTTTT,CASSSRDRGFTGELFF
.,.,TRBV28,TRBJ1-1,TGTGCCAGCAGCTCGGGAACAGGGATGAACACTGAAGCTTTCTTT,CASSSGTGMNTEAFF
.,TRBD1,TRBV9,TRBJ1-1,TGTGCCAGCAGCCCAGAAAACAGGGGTCGGACTGAAGCTTTCTTT,CASSPENRGRTEAFF
few,TRBD1,TRBV19,TRBJ1-5,TGTGCCAGTAACACAGGGGGTTATCAGCCCCAGCATTTT,CASNTGGYQPQHF
.,TRBD1,TRBV7-2,TRBJ1-5,TGTGCCAGCAGCTTAGCCGGGACAGGGAGTCAGCCCCAGCATTTT,CASSLAGTGSQPQHF
.,.,TRBV7-9,TRBJ2-1,TGTGCCAGCACCCGAGCCGAATCCCGAGGATACAATGAGCAGTTCTTC,CASTRAESRGYNEQFF
.,.,TRBV6-5,TRBJ1-3,TGTGCCAGCAGTTACTCAGGCAGGGGTGGAAACACCATATATTTT,CASSYSGRGGNTIYF
.,TRBD1,TRBV27,TRBJ1-2,TGTGCCAGCAGGCCAACAGGGGGCGTCTATGTTGGCTACACCTTC,CASRPTGGVYVGYTF
once,.,TRBV2,TRBJ1-2,TGTGCCAGCAGTCGGAGGGAGCCCACAGGAATTGTTAACTATGGCTACACCTTC,CASSRREPTGIVNYGYTF
.,.,TRBV9,TRBJ1-2,TGTGCCAGCAGCCAGTGGGAGGGCCTGGACTATGGCTACACCTTC,CASSQWEGLDYGYTF
.,TRBD2,TRBV5-1,TRBJ2-7,TGCGCCAGCAGCTTGAGGGGCGGGAGCTACGAGCAGTACTTC,CASSLRGGSYEQYF
.,.,TRBV7-9,TRBJ2-7,TGTGCCAGCAGCTTAGGGCCTGGCGAGCAGTACTTC,CASSLGPGEQYF
.,.,TRBV4-2,TRBJ2-3,TGTGCCAGCAGCCAAGTGCAGGGGCCGGGCACAGATACGCAGTATTTT,CASSQVQGPGTDTQYF
.,.,TRBV9,TRBJ2-7,TGTGCCAGCAGCCCCCGGGACTCGTCCTACGAGCAGTACTTC,CASSPRDSSYEQYF
.,TRBD1,TRBV6-1,TRBJ1-5,TGTGCCAGCCACGTCACCGCAGGGGGCAACCAGCCCCAGCATTTT,CASHVTAGGNQPQHF